Each of the 22 T cell receptor beta chains below was sequenced from the same sample in a study of T-cell reconstitution after alpha-beta-depleted transplantation in children (dated by TCRdb to about 2016). The library was prepared using PCR. This sample was sequenced with an Illumina HiSeq 2500. TCR libraries were prepared with molecular barcoding, using unique molecular identifiers to normalize TCRbeta repertoire quantification. TCRdb ran its own pipeline on the public reads, namely fastp trimming at Q25 and MiXCR clone calling, and kept in-frame beta chains. Identical CDR3 proteins give one entry, which carries the most common genes and DNA. In this sample the table shows hundreds of thousands of distinct CDR3 sequences, approximately 15% of which occur a single time. Approximately 5% of the sample is taken by the ten largest. The intended sense of this specimen's treatment or condition label: allogeneic hematopoietic cell transplantation with graft depleted of TCRalphabeta T cells and CD19 B cells.

The sample here was PBMCs, mostly from graft donor cells, taken 360 days after TCRalphabeta/CD19-depleted stem cell transplant. The receptors stem from a male patient younger than 18 who had a stem cell transplant for acute lymphoblastic leukemia, so the T cells may come from the graft donor.

The chain carries TRBV2 and TRBJ2-1; 7 bases agree with TRBD2. The CDR3 covers 13 residues. The V gene's germline CDR1 is SNHLY and CDR2 FYNNEI. V shed 4 bases, J shed 5 bases, and the junction held 2 bases outside the gene matches. This CDR3 reads CASSGGGNNEQFF. The DNA of the CDR3 is TGTGCCAGCAGTGGGGGGGGGAACAATGAGCAGTTCTTC.

The gene calls are TRBV5-1 and TRBJ2-3; D call uncertain. The V and J ends lost 0 bases and 2 bases respectively, with 7 bases between them. CDR1 and CDR2 (germline): SGHRS, YFSETQ. This CDR3 contains 14 residues. Here the CDR3 DNA reads TGCGCCAGCAGCTTGGGGGTCTACACAGATACGCAGTATTTT. Protein product: CASSLGVYTDTQYF.

V and J are TRBV18 and TRBJ2-1; 9 nucleotides line up with TRBD1. Germline V lookup: CDR1 KGHSH, CDR2 LQKENI. Trimming cost V 1 base and J 6 bases; bases outside gene matches: 7. The CDR3 totals 16 residues. The CDR3 sequence is CASSPHGTGTFNEQFF. DNA of the CDR3: TGTGCCAGCTCACCACACGGGACAGGGACCTTCAATGAGCAGTTCTTC.

This chain connects TRBV28 to TRBJ2-7; D not resolved. Trimming took off 4 bases at V and 3 bases at J, with 10 bases between the two ends. The CDR3 is made up of 13 amino acids. Germline CDR1 MDHEN, CDR2 SYDVKM. DNA of the CDR3: TGTGCCAGCAGTTCCGGGTCATACTACGAGCAGTACTTC. Amino acids: CASSSGSYYEQYF.

This clonotype was found a few times. The V and J genes are TRBV7-9 and TRBJ2-1; 12 bases map to TRBD2. The V and J ends lost 0 bases and 7 bases, in that order; junction bases with no gene match: 4. The CDR3 has 16 residues. Looked up from germline, CDR1 is SEHNR and CDR2 is FQNEAQ (reference sequence). The CDR3 sequence is CASSLALAGGANEQFF. Written as DNA, the CDR3 is TGTGCCAGCAGCTTAGCACTAGCGGGAGGTGCGAATGAGCAGTTCTTC. Based on the CDR3 plus reference TRBV7-9 and TRBJ2-1, the full variable domain is DTGVSQNPRHKITKRGQNVTFRCDPISEHNRLYWYRQTLGQGPEFLTYFQNEAQLEKSRLLSDRFSAERPKGSFSTLEIQRTEQGDSAMYLCASSLALAGGANEQFFGPGTRLTVL.

In this sample, this clonotype turned up a few times. J is TRBJ2-7 and V is TRBV6-6; D call uncertain. V was shortened by 5 bases and J by 1 base, with 9 bases between the two germline ends. Per the germline V gene, CDR1 is MNHNY and CDR2 is SVGAGI (reference sequence). The CDR3 totals 13 residues. CDR3 nucleotide sequence: TGTGCCAGCAGTAGATTCGGGTCCTACGAGCAGTACTTC. As protein: CASSRFGSYEQYF.

The chain is built from TRBV5-1 and TRBJ2-1; 8 bases are a match to TRBD2. Germline values: CDR1 SGHRS, CDR2 YFSETQ. J lost 0 bases, V lost 4 bases, and 9 bases had no gene match. This CDR3 has 17 residues. CDR3 in DNA: TGCGCCAGCAGCCAGATCCCGAGCGGGGGCTCCTACAATGAGCAGTTCTTC. It encodes CASSQIPSGGSYNEQFF.

This clonotype has only a few counts. J is TRBJ2-7 and V is TRBV27; maybe TRBD2 (5 bases). V was pared by 8 bases and J by 2 bases, with 13 bases between. CDR1 and CDR2 (germline): MNHEY, SMNVEV (reference sequence). CDR3 length: 13 amino acids. CDR3 loop: CASGPGIAYEQYF. The CDR3 region has the DNA TGTGCCAGCGGTCCCGGGATCGCCTACGAGCAGTACTTC.

This clonotype was detected only a few times. This chain uses TRBV20-1 with TRBJ2-2; 7 bases agree with TRBD1. Trimming removed 6 bases from V and 2 bases from J; junction bases left unmatched: 6. CDR1 is DFQATT, CDR2 SNEGSKA, per germline (reference sequence). The CDR3 consists of 14 residues. DNA of the CDR3: TGCAGTGCCCTCAGACAGGGTAACACCGGGGAGCTGTTTTTT. It yields the protein CSALRQGNTGELFF.

The chain recombines TRBV10-3 with TRBJ2-5; 12 nucleotides align to TRBD2. The CDR3 runs 20 residues. Germline V gene sequence: CDR1 ENHRY, CDR2 SYGVKD. V lost 3 bases and J lost 0; bases outside the gene matches: 14. CDR3 sequence reads: CAISDPEASGRARYQETQYF. In DNA, the CDR3 is TGTGCCATCAGTGACCCTGAGGCTAGCGGGAGGGCCCGATACCAAGAGACCCAGTACTTC.

This rearrangement joins TRBV20-1 to TRBJ2-3; D is unclear. Trimming stripped 4 bases from V and 4 bases from J, with 15 bases between. The CDR3 spans 14 residues. Germline V gene sequence: CDR1 DFQATT, CDR2 SNEGSKA (reference sequence). The CDR3 coding sequence is TGCAGTGCTATAGGGCGGAGTCAGTCAGATACGCAGTATTTT. Residues: CSAIGRSQSDTQYF.

V gene TRBV5-1 combines with J gene TRBJ2-3; D is unclear. V was shortened by 7 bases and J by 1 base, with 19 bases between the two germline ends. CDR1 and CDR2 from the germline V gene are SGHRS and YFSETQ. This CDR3 is 16 amino acids long. Written as DNA, the CDR3 is TGCGCCAGCGGAAGCTCTCAGTTTAGGGGCACAGATACGCAGTATTTT. Translated: CASGSSQFRGTDTQYF.

The chain is built from TRBV5-1 and TRBJ2-5; tentatively, D is TRBD1 or TRBD2 (6 bases each). Germline CDR1 reads SGHRS; CDR2 reads YFSETQ. This CDR3 spans 16 amino acids. Trimming shortened V by 4 bases and J by 5 bases, and 21 bases separated the two germline ends. CDR3 sequence (DNA): TGCGCCAGCAGCATCGTTGGGGGGCGGGGAAAGGAGACCCAGTACTTC. It is translated as CASSIVGGRGKETQYF.

Notes on this clonotype: At one end the junction does not follow the germline gene, possibly because of a read error. The chain has TRBV7-8 and TRBJ1-2; unclear D gene. This CDR3 is built from 14 residues. Germline CDR1 reads SGHVS; CDR2 reads FQNEAQ. For the CDR3, the DNA is TGTGCCTGCAGCTTAGACTTTGGGCCCTATGGCTACACCTTC. It yields the protein CACSLDFGPYGYTF. Based on the CDR3 plus reference TRBV7-8 and TRBJ1-2, the full variable domain is GAGVSQSPRYKVAKRGQDVALRCDPISGHVSLFWYQQALGQGPEFLTYFQNEAQLDKSGLPSDRFFAERPEGSVSTLKIQRTQQEDSAVYLCACSLDFGPYGYTFGSGTRLTVV.

This clonotype was observed a few times. The chain recombines TRBV5-5 with TRBJ1-2; the match to TRBD1 covers 8 bases. The CDR3 runs to 13 residues. V was clipped by 3 bases and J by 8 bases; unmatched bases: 6. CDR1 is SGHKS, CDR2 YYEKEE, per germline (reference sequence). The CDR3 reads CASSYGTGDGYTF. CDR3 DNA: TGTGCCAGCAGCTACGGGACAGGCGACGGCTACACCTTC.

The chain has TRBV20-1 and TRBJ1-5; D is perhaps TRBD1 (6 bases). The length of the CDR3 is 12 residues. V was pared by 6 bases and J by 4 bases, with 10 bases between. The germline V gene has CDR1 DFQATT and CDR2 SNEGSKA (reference sequence). CDR3: CSAGTINQPQHF. The CDR3 DNA follows: TGCAGTGCGGGGACAATTAATCAGCCCCAGCATTTT.

Only a few counts were recorded for this clonotype. J is TRBJ2-5 and V is TRBV5-6, with 7 bases lining up with TRBD1. This CDR3 spans 17 amino acids. J was trimmed by 2 bases and V by 1 base; bases with no gene match: 11. From germline, CDR1 is SGHDT and CDR2 YYEEEE. CDR3: CASSLSGGAGEQETQYF. The CDR3 DNA follows: TGTGCCAGCAGCTTGTCAGGGGGTGCTGGGGAACAAGAGACCCAGTACTTC.

This clonotype has a count of ten or more. The gene calls are TRBV12-3 or TRBV12-4 and TRBJ2-1; a weak D match, TRBD1 (5 bases). CDR3 size: 14 residues. Trimming removed 8 bases from V and 0 bases from J, with 11 bases in between. The CDR3 loop is CASAFRGSYNEQFF. CDR3 DNA sequence: TGTGCCAGCGCTTTTAGGGGCTCCTACAATGAGCAGTTCTTC.

The chain combines TRBV6-1 with TRBJ2-3; 9 bases are shared with TRBD1. The CDR3 is 14 residues long. Per germline, CDR1 MNHNS and CDR2 SASEGT. Trimming took 7 bases from V and 4 from J; bases not matched to a gene: 6. This CDR3 is CASKGQGGADTQYF. In DNA, the CDR3 is TGTGCCAGCAAGGGACAGGGTGGCGCAGATACGCAGTATTTT.

The V gene is TRBV5-1, the J gene TRBJ2-1; tentatively, D is TRBD2 (6 bases). Trimming pared 3 bases from V and 6 bases from J, leaving 10 bases between. Germline CDR1 is SGHRS and CDR2 is YFSETQ. The CDR3 spans 13 residues. This CDR3 reads CASSSTSTNEQFF. In DNA, the CDR3 is TGCGCCAGCAGCTCGACTAGTACCAATGAGCAGTTCTTC.

This clonotype turned up a few times. The chain couples TRBV7-8 to TRBJ2-5; the match to TRBD2 covers 13 bases. Germline-derived CDR1 and CDR2 are SGHVS and FQNEAQ. The CDR3 is 17 residues long. The trim removed 4 bases at V and 4 bases at J, leaving 9 bases unmatched. The CDR3 DNA sequence: TGTGCCAGCAGCTCCACTAGCGGGAGGGCCTCCGGAGAGACCCAGTACTTC. As protein: CASSSTSGRASGETQYF.

This chain links TRBV4-1 with TRBJ2-7; 8 nucleotides agree with TRBD1. The CDR3 runs 15 residues. The germline V gene encodes CDR1 MGHRA and CDR2 YSYEKL. Germline trimming cut 2 bases from V and 1 base from J; bases unmatched to any gene: 4. The CDR3 region is CASSQPRDRSYEQYF. The CDR3 DNA sequence: TGCGCCAGCAGCCAACCCCGGGACAGGTCCTACGAGCAGTACTTC.